These 10 T cell receptor beta chains came from one sample sequenced in a study of shared clonotypes between healthy human individuals. CD45RO negativity and positive selection for CCR7 defined naive CD8 cells, a population that excluded terminally differentiated effector memory CD45RA+ cells. TCRdb keeps only in-frame clones here, not all; method: immunoSEQ multiplex PCR. This table has about 870,000 clones, over 90% appearing once. Sample: naive CD8+ T cells sorted from blood. Every receptor here comes from a man in his thirties or forties in good health.

The chain links TRBV19 to TRBJ2-5; possible D gene TRBD1, 6 bases. The V and J ends lost 7 bases and 3 bases respectively, with 18 bases between them. Germline assignment: CDR1 LNHDA and CDR2 SQIVND (reference sequence). The length of the CDR3 is 15 residues. CDR3: CASTEWEGQKETQYF. CDR3 bases: TGTGCCAGTACTGAGTGGGAAGGACAGAAAGAGACCCAGTACTTC. Variable domain in full (rest from reference TRBV19 and TRBJ2-5): DGGITQSPKYLFRKEGQNVTLSCEQNLNHDAMYWYRQDPGQGLRLIYYSQIVNDFQKGDIAEGYSVSREKKESFPLTVTSAQKNPTAFYLCASTEWEGQKETQYFGPGTRLLVL.

The V call is TRBV7-9, the J call TRBJ2-1; 14 bases align to TRBD2. Germline lookup yields CDR1 SEHNR and CDR2 FQNEAQ (reference sequence). Germline trimming cut 3 bases from V and 4 bases from J; bases unmatched to any gene: 2. CDR3 length: 16 amino acids. The CDR3 region is CASSFGTSGSYNEQFF. CDR3 in DNA: TGTGCCAGCAGCTTTGGGACTAGCGGGAGTTACAATGAGCAGTTCTTC.

This clone occurred once. The genes are TRBV7-9 and TRBJ2-7; D is unresolved. The CDR3 is made up of 15 amino acids. The V gene lost 2 bases and the J gene lost 0 bases, with 11 bases spanning the gap. Per germline, CDR1 SEHNR and CDR2 FQNEAQ (reference sequence). In nucleotides, the CDR3 is TGTGCCAGCAGCTTACGGTCAGCAGGCTCCTACGAGCAGTACTTC. Its translation is CASSLRSAGSYEQYF.

The V gene is TRBV27, the J gene TRBJ2-7, with TRBD1 as a possible D gene (5 bases). The germline gives CDR1 MNHEY, CDR2 SMNVEV (reference sequence). This CDR3 contains 11 residues. The germline V and J ends were trimmed by 6 bases and 6 bases, with 9 bases remaining between them. CDR3 sequence (DNA): TGTGCCAGCAGCCATGGGGCCGAGCAGTACTTC. Residues: CASSHGAEQYF.

A single count supports this clone. The sample has other DNA sequences that encode this CDR3 too. This rearrangement joins TRBV2 to TRBJ2-7; 7 positions match TRBD2. The CDR3 extends over 12 amino acids. J lost 3 bases, V lost 6 bases, and 2 bases had no gene match. CDR1 and CDR2 from the germline V gene are SNHLY and FYNNEI. CDR3 DNA sequence: TGTGCCAGCAGGGGGGGGTTCTACGAGCAGTACTTC. It specifies CASRGGFYEQYF.

This chain links TRBV27 with TRBJ1-5; possibly TRBD1 for D (5 bases). The CDR3 totals 15 residues. V was pared by 5 bases and J by 5 bases, with 16 bases between. The germline gives CDR1 MNHEY, CDR2 SMNVEV (reference sequence). The CDR3 reads CASSRRGAAYQPQHF. The CDR3 nucleotides read TGTGCCAGCAGTCGCCGCGGGGCGGCATATCAGCCCCAGCATTTT.

CDR3 loop: CASSLLAGDGPYEQYF. CDR3 DNA sequence: TGCGCCAGCAGCCTCCTAGCGGGAGACGGCCCCTACGAGCAGTACTTC. This chain links TRBV5-1 with TRBJ2-7, with 10 bases lining up with TRBD2. The V gene end was trimmed by 4 bases and the J gene end by 2 bases; junction bases not matched to a gene: 9. The CDR3 has 16 amino acids. The V gene's germline CDR1 is SGHRS and CDR2 YFSETQ.

The DNA of the CDR3 is TGTGCCAGCAGCCCGGGACTAGCGAGCACAGATACGCAGTATTTT. This sequence encodes CASSPGLASTDTQYF. V usage is TRBV9 and J usage is TRBJ2-3, with TRBD2 matching 10 bases. V lost 4 bases and J lost 0; bases outside the gene matches: 2. The CDR3 loop spans 15 amino acids. Per germline, CDR1 SGDLS and CDR2 YYNGEE.

This clone was seen once. The genes are TRBV27 and TRBJ1-2; D not certain. Germline lookup yields CDR1 MNHEY and CDR2 SMNVEV (reference sequence). The CDR3 has 13 amino acids. V was cut by 0 bases and J by 8 bases, with 10 bases left in between. The CDR3 sequence is CASSLSSVGGYTF. The CDR3 region has the DNA TGTGCCAGCAGTTTATCATCAGTCGGGGGCTACACCTTC.

This clone was recorded a few times. The CDR3 loop reads CASSSRDEQFF. The DNA of the CDR3 is TGTGCCAGCAGCTCGAGAGATGAGCAGTTCTTC. This chain joins TRBV5-5 and TRBJ2-1; D uncertain. CDR3 length equals 11 residues. Germline V gene data show CDR1 as SGHKS and CDR2 as YYEKEE (reference sequence). V lost 3 bases and J 8 bases, leaving 6 bases between the germline ends.